This T cell receptor (beta chain) is from a study of CXCR3-negative and CXCR3-positive naive CD8 T cells. Regarding the study as a whole: Much lower diversity was found in memory CD8+ cells, while both naive subsets had comparably high diversity. Against CXCR3-negative naive cells, CXCR3-positive naive cells showed more hydrophobic TRB CDR3s.

Germline-derived CDR1 and CDR2 are PRHDT and FYEKMQ (reference sequence). The CDR3 spans 13 residues. The study made its TRB cDNA libraries by 5' RACE, adding UMI labels. TCRdb reprocessed the 5' RACE reads and reports one entry per CDR3 protein, with no DNA. The specimen's table records 55,000 to 70,000 distinct CDR3 sequences. Details on this clonotype: Its specificity is not known.

Specimen: naive CXCR3+ CD8+ T cells from blood. The subset was: CD45RO-CCR7+CD27+CD95- naive CD8+ T cells expressing CXCR3 (TNR3+). The chain combines TRBV13 with TRBJ2-5; TCRdb's D gene call, TRBD2, goes unchecked for lack of DNA. The TCR comes from a human donor in good health. Some clones in this sample may be carry-over from other donors' samples. CDR3 sequence reads: CASSHQRGETQYF.